This T cell receptor (beta chain) was identified in a study of blood T cell repertoires in COVID-19. Libraries were prepared by immunoSEQ multiplex PCR; TCRdb keeps only in-frame clonotypes and omits some of them. Here the sample spans roughly 480,000 clones, about 88% being singletons. Per the germline V gene, CDR1 is SQVTM and CDR2 is ANQGSEA. V lost 6 bases to trimming and J lost 8 bases; unmatched junction nucleotides: 15. The CDR3 contains 15 residues. Seattle patient enrollment occurred during active infection, with longitudinal follow-up thereafter. The genes are TRBV29-1 and TRBJ2-1; 8 bases are a match to TRBD2. This TCR came from a man in his late teens or twenties with COVID-19, enrolled during active disease. The source material was peripheral blood. CDR3 bases: TGCAGCGTCCGAGCCCTACTAGCGGAACGGGATGAGCAGTTCTTC. It encodes CSVRALLAERDEQFF.